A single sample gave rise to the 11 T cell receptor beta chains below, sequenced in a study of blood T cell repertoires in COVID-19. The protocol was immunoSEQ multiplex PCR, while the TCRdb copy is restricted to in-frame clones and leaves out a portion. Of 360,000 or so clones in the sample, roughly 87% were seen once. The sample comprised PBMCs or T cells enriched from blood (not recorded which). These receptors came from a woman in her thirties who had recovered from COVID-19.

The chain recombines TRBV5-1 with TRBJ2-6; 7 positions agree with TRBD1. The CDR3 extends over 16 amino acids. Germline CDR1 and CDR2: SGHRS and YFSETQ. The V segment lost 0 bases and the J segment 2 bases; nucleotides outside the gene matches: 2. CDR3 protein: CASSLATGPGANVLTF. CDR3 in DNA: TGCGCCAGCAGCTTGGCGACAGGGCCTGGGGCCAACGTCCTGACTTTC.

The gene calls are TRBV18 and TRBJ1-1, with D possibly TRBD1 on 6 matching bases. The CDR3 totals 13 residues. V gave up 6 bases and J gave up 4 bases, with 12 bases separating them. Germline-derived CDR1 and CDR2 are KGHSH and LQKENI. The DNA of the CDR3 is TGTGCCAGCTCCCTGGGACAACTCACTGAAGCTTTCTTT. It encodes CASSLGQLTEAFF. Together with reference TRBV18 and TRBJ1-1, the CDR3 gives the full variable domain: NAGVMQNPRHLVRRRGQEARLRCSPMKGHSHVYWYRQLPEEGLKFMVYLQKENIIDESGMPKERFSAEFPKEGPSILRIQQVVRGDSAAYFCASSLGQLTEAFFGQGTRLTVV.

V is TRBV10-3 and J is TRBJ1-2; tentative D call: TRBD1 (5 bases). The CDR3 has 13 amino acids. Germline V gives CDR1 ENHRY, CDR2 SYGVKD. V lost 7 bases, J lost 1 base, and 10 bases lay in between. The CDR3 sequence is CAITGGVNYGYTF. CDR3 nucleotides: TGTGCCATCACGGGGGGGGTTAACTATGGCTACACCTTC.

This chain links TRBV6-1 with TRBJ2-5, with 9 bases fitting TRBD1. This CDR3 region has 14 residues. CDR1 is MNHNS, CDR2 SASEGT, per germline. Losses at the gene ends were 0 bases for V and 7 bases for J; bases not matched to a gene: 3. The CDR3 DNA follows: TGTGCCAGCAGTGAAGCCCCGGACAGGGGGACCCAGTACTTC. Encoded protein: CASSEAPDRGTQYF.

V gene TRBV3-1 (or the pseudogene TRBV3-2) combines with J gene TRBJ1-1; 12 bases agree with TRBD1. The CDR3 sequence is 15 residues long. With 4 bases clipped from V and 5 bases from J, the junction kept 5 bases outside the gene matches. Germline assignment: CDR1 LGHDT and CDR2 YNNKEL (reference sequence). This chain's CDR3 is CASSPGTGGATEAFF. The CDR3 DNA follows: TGTGCCAGCAGCCCCGGGACAGGGGGCGCGACTGAAGCTTTCTTT.

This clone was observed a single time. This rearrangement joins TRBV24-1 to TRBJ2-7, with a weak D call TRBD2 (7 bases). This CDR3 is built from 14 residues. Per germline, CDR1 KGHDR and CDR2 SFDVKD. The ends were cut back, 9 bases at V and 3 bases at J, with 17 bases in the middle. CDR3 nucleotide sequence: TGTGCCACCCAAAGTCGGGGGGCATTCTACGAGCAGTACTTC. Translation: CATQSRGAFYEQYF.

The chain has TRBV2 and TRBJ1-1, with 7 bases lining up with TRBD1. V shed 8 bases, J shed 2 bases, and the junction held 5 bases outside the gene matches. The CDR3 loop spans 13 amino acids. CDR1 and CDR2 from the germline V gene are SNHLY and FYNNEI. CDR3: CASGYRGNTEAFF. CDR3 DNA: TGTGCCAGCGGCTACAGGGGTAACACTGAAGCTTTCTTT.

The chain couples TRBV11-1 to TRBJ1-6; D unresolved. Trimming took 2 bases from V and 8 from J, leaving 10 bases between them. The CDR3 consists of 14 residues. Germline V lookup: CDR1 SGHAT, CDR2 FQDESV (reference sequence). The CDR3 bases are TGTGCCAGCAGCTTACTCAGGAGGGATTCACCCCTCCACTTT. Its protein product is CASSLLRRDSPLHF.

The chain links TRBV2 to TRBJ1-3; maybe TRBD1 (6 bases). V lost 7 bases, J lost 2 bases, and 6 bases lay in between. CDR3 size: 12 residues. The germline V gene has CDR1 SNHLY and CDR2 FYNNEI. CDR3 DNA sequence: TGTGCCAGCAAGGGGGCTGGAAACACCATATATTTT. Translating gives CASKGAGNTIYF.

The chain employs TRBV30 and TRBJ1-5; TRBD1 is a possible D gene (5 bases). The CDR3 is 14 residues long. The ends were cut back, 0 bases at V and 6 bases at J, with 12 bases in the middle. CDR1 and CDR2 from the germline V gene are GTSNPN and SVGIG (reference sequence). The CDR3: CAWSVRAGFQPQHF. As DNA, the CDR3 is TGTGCCTGGAGTGTAAGGGCAGGGTTTCAGCCCCAGCATTTT.

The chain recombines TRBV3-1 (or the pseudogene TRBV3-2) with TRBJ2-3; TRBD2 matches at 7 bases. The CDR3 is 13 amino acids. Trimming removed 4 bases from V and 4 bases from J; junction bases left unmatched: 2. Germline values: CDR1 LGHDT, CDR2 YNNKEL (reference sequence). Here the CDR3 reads CASSPSGADTQYF. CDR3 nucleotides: TGTGCCAGCAGCCCCAGCGGGGCAGATACGCAGTATTTT.